The 21 T cell receptor beta chains reported below all come from one sample, sequenced in a study of T cell changes during pregnancy in multiple sclerosis. Here immunoSEQ multiplex PCR was the method, and the copy in TCRdb shows in-frame clones only, minus some. The table lists 93,000 or so clones, 80% to 95% of them singletons, with approximately 0.9% in the top ten. Sequencing was performed on peripheral blood, taken before pregnancy. Receptor source: a female donor with multiple sclerosis, enrolled in a pregnancy study.

The chain is built from TRBV9 and TRBJ2-2; 10 bases match TRBD2. V lost 4 bases and J lost 1; bases outside the gene matches: 4. CDR3 length: 16 amino acids. CDR1 and CDR2 from the germline V gene are SGDLS and YYNGEE. In nucleotides, the CDR3 is TGTGCCAGCAGCCTAACTAGCGGGGTGAACACCGGGGAGCTGTTTTTT. This encodes CASSLTSGVNTGELFF. The full variable domain, rest sourced from reference TRBV9 and TRBJ2-2, is DSGVTQTPKHLITATGQRVTLRCSPRSGDLSVYWYQQSLDQGLQFLIQYYNGEERAKGNILERFSAQQFPDLHSELNLSSLELGDSALYFCASSLTSGVNTGELFFGEGSRLTVL.

The chain is built from TRBV2 and TRBJ2-7, with D unclear. Germline V CDR1 and CDR2: SNHLY, FYNNEI. The CDR3 is made up of 14 amino acids. Trimming took off 8 bases at V and 1 base at J, with 15 bases between the two ends. CDR3 residues: CASQLFVESYEQYF. CDR3 nucleotides: TGTGCCAGCCAACTCTTCGTAGAATCCTACGAGCAGTACTTC.

This clone was seen only once. The V gene is TRBV9, the J gene TRBJ1-2; TRBD1 agrees at 7 bases. Germline trimming cut 3 bases from V and 4 bases from J; bases unmatched to any gene: 3. CDR1 and CDR2 from the germline V gene are SGDLS and YYNGEE. The CDR3 totals 13 residues. CDR3 sequence reads: CASSGQGFYGYTF. CDR3 sequence (DNA): TGTGCCAGCAGCGGACAGGGCTTCTATGGCTACACCTTC.

This clone was detected only a few times. The V call is TRBV2, the J call TRBJ1-5; D is undetermined. The CDR3 totals 13 residues. The V end was cut by 4 bases, the J end by 5 bases, with 9 bases between. Germline CDR1 reads SNHLY; CDR2 reads FYNNEI. CDR3 protein: CASSGQTYQPQHF. CDR3 DNA: TGTGCCAGCAGTGGGCAGACTTATCAGCCCCAGCATTTT.

V is TRBV2 and J is TRBJ1-2, with D maybe TRBD1 (6 bases). The CDR3 loop spans 16 amino acids. Trimming stripped 1 base from V and 6 bases from J, with 18 bases between. Germline assignment: CDR1 SNHLY and CDR2 FYNNEI. This CDR3 reads CASSEGWRTEGDGYTF. For the CDR3, the DNA is TGTGCCAGCAGTGAAGGCTGGCGGACAGAAGGAGATGGCTACACCTTC.

The chain is built from TRBV29-1 and TRBJ2-3; tentatively, D is TRBD2 (7 bases). Trimming cost V 6 bases and J 5 bases, with 21 bases left between them. Germline V CDR1 and CDR2: SQVTM, ANQGSEA. This CDR3 region has 15 residues. CDR3 region: CSVTPQAGAGDTQYF. The CDR3 region has the DNA TGCAGCGTCACACCACAGGCGGGGGCGGGAGATACGCAGTATTTT.

This chain joins TRBV7-9 and TRBJ1-2; D gene uncertain. CDR3 size: 17 residues. The germline CDR1 and CDR2 sequences are SEHNR and FQNEAQ (reference sequence). Between the trimmed V and J ends, which lost 4 bases and 6 bases, there was a span of 24 bases. DNA of the CDR3: TGTGCCAGCAGCTATATTGCCACGGGAGTTCCCGCGGATGGCTACACCTTC. It specifies CASSYIATGVPADGYTF.

This clone has a single count. The genes are TRBV7-6 and TRBJ2-7; TRBD1 is a possible D gene (6 bases). V was trimmed by 1 base and J by 5 bases, leaving 9 bases between them. In germline, CDR1 is SGHVS, CDR2 FNYEAQ. The CDR3 loop spans 13 amino acids. CDR3 sequence: CASSLGRGDEQYF. The CDR3 DNA reads TGTGCCAGCAGCTTAGGCAGGGGAGACGAGCAGTACTTC.

This sequence joins TRBV29-1 and TRBJ2-1, with D possibly matching TRBD2 (6 bases). Germline V gene lookup returns CDR1 SQVTM and CDR2 ANQGSEA. CDR3 length: 11 residues. Trimming shortened V by 7 bases and J by 7 bases, and 11 bases separated the two germline ends. The CDR3 nucleotides are TGCAGCGCCGGGACTTTAAATGAGCAGTTCTTC. Its translation: CSAGTLNEQFF.

The genes are TRBV7-8 and TRBJ2-2; 9 bases agree with TRBD1. The length of the CDR3 is 19 residues. Trimming removed 0 bases from V and 5 bases from J; junction bases left unmatched: 13. Germline V gene lookup returns CDR1 SGHVS and CDR2 FQNEAQ. Here the CDR3 reads CASSLAGTGQGPRTGELFF. CDR3 bases: TGTGCCAGCAGCTTAGCCGGGACAGGGCAAGGGCCGCGGACCGGGGAGCTGTTTTTT.

V is TRBV6-5 and J is TRBJ2-3, with 7 bases that match TRBD1. Per germline, CDR1 MNHEY and CDR2 SVGAGI. The junction had 8 bases not matched to a gene; V was cut back by 5 bases and J by 6 bases. The CDR3 consists of 14 residues. The CDR3 protein is CASSLDRVLDTQYF. The CDR3 coding sequence is TGTGCCAGCAGTCTCGACAGGGTTTTGGATACGCAGTATTTT.

The chain employs TRBV4-1 and TRBJ2-3, with a weak D call TRBD2 (5 bases). Germline values: CDR1 MGHRA, CDR2 YSYEKL. The CDR3 sequence is 15 residues long. Trimming cost V 3 bases and J 4 bases, with 14 bases left between them. This CDR3 reads CASSQAAPRADTQYF. The CDR3 nucleotides read TGCGCCAGCAGCCAGGCGGCTCCGAGGGCAGATACGCAGTATTTT.

The chain recombines TRBV19 with TRBJ1-2, with 7 bases aligning to TRBD1. V shed 7 bases, J shed 8 bases, and the junction held 13 bases outside the gene matches. The germline gives CDR1 LNHDA, CDR2 SQIVND (reference sequence). The CDR3 is 14 amino acids. The CDR3 spells CASTDHRGLPGYTF. For the CDR3, the DNA is TGTGCCAGTACTGATCACAGGGGCCTCCCCGGCTACACCTTC.

This clone was detected once. The V and J genes are TRBV4-1 and TRBJ2-7, with TRBD1 matching 7 bases. Germline V lookup: CDR1 MGHRA, CDR2 YSYEKL. The V and J ends lost 5 bases and 4 bases, in that order; junction bases with no gene match: 8. The CDR3 sequence is 14 residues long. The CDR3 DNA is TGCGCCAGCAGCTCCCAGACAGGGATATACGAGCAGTACTTC. This codes for CASSSQTGIYEQYF.

The chain has TRBV29-1 and TRBJ2-7; 9 bases match TRBD1. Germline CDR1 is SQVTM and CDR2 is ANQGSEA. The CDR3 has 13 amino acids. After removal of 6 bases from V and 4 bases from J, the junction contained 7 bases not matched to a gene. The CDR3 loop is CSVEPGQGYEQYF. CDR3 sequence (DNA): TGCAGCGTGGAGCCGGGACAGGGATACGAGCAGTACTTC.

A single count supports this clone. This chain connects TRBV7-3 to TRBJ1-2; 11 bases map to TRBD1. This CDR3 has 17 residues. CDR1 is SGHTA, CDR2 FQGTGA, per germline. With V trimmed by 1 base and J by 4 bases, 8 bases remained unmatched. CDR3 nucleotides: TGTGCCAGCAGCTTAAATCCACTAGGACAGGGGGCCTATGGCTACACCTTC. Translating gives CASSLNPLGQGAYGYTF.

The V gene is TRBV19, the J gene TRBJ2-1; 10 bases are shared with TRBD2. This CDR3 has 15 amino acids. V trimming: 3 bases; J trimming: 9 bases; junction bases outside the gene matches: 8. Germline V lookup: CDR1 LNHDA, CDR2 SQIVND (reference sequence). The CDR3 sequence: CASSMGLAGEGEQFF. The CDR3 region has the DNA TGTGCCAGTAGTATGGGTCTAGCGGGAGAGGGTGAGCAGTTCTTC. The entire variable domain, with the rest obtained from reference TRBV19 and TRBJ2-1, is as follows: DGGITQSPKYLFRKEGQNVTLSCEQNLNHDAMYWYRQDPGQGLRLIYYSQIVNDFQKGDIAEGYSVSREKKESFPLTVTSAQKNPTAFYLCASSMGLAGEGEQFFGPGTRLTVL.

The V call is TRBV19, the J call TRBJ1-1, with TRBD1 as a possible D gene (5 bases). The germline gives CDR1 LNHDA, CDR2 SQIVND (reference sequence). The CDR3 has 15 residues. V dropped 3 bases and J dropped 1 base, with 12 bases sitting between them. The DNA for the CDR3 is TGTGCCAGTAGTATTTATCCCGGACAGAACACTGAAGCTTTCTTT. It specifies CASSIYPGQNTEAFF.

The CDR3 sequence: CASSLAGVASTDTQYF. The CDR3 nucleotides read TGCGCCAGCAGCTTGGCCGGGGTAGCGAGCACAGATACGCAGTATTTT. The chain employs TRBV5-1 and TRBJ2-3, with TRBD2 as a possible D gene (5 bases). This CDR3 spans 16 amino acids. Germline lookup yields CDR1 SGHRS and CDR2 YFSETQ. Trimming stripped 0 bases from V and 0 bases from J, with 11 bases between.

This clone was observed a single time. The chain combines TRBV28 with TRBJ1-1, with 9 bases fitting TRBD1. J gave up 2 bases and V 6 bases, and 7 bases lay outside the gene matches. CDR1 MDHEN and CDR2 SYDVKM come from the germline V gene. This CDR3 is built from 15 residues. The CDR3 DNA is TGTGCCAGCAGAGGCGGGACAGGGAGAAACACTGAAGCTTTCTTT. Translating gives CASRGGTGRNTEAFF.

The chain is built from TRBV11-2 and TRBJ2-7; D uncertain. Germline V gene lookup returns CDR1 SGHAT and CDR2 FQNNGV. Trimming left V 0 bases short and J 0 bases short, with 9 bases between. The length of the CDR3 is 15 residues. CDR3 bases: TGTGCCAGCAGCTTAGACGCGACTCCCTCCTACGAGCAGTACTTC. It yields the protein CASSLDATPSYEQYF.